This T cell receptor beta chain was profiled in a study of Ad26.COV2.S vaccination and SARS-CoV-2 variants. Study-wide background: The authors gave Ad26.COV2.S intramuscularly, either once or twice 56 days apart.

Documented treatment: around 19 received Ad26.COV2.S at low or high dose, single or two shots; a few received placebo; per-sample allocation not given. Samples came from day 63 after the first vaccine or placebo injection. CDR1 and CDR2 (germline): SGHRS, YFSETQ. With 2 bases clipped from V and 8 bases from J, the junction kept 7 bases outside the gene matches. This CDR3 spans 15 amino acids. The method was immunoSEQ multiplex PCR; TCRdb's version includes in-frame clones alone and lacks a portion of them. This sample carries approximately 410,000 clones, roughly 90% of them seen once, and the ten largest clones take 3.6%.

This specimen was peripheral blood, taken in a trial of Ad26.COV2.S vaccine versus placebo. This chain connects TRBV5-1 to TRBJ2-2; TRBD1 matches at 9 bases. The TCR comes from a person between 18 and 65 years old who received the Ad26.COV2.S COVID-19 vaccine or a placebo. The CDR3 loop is CASSFAQGAPGELFF. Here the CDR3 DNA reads TGCGCCAGCAGCTTCGCACAGGGGGCGCCTGGGGAGCTGTTTTTT. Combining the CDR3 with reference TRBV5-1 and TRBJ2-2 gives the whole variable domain KAGVTQTPRYLIKTRGQQVTLSCSPISGHRSVSWYQQTPGQGLQFLFEYFSETQRNKGNFPGRFSGRQFSNSRSEMNVSTLELGDSALYLCASSFAQGAPGELFFGEGSRLTVL.